A selection of T cell receptor beta chains follows, all from one sample in a study of blood T cell repertoires in COVID-19. Libraries were prepared by immunoSEQ multiplex PCR; TCRdb keeps only in-frame clonotypes and omits some of them. This table holds 80,000 or so clones, 70% to 90% found once. The specimen sequenced was peripheral blood. These receptors were taken from a human donor in a cohort sampled during active COVID-19. Each CDR3 is given with its conserved first and last residue. A D gene is named only where the DNA matches it firmly. Size values are once, few and many counts, or a class for expanded clones, and some rows have none.

clone_size d_call j_call v_call cdr3_length cdr3_nt cdr3_aa
. . TRBJ1-2 TRBV10-3 17 TGTGCCATCAGTGATTTAGTACGAACGATTCCAAACTATGGCTACACCTTC CAISDLVRTIPNYGYTF
. . TRBJ2-3 TRBV27 15 TGTGCCAGCAGTTTATCCCAGGGGTGGGCAGATACGCAGTATTTT CASSLSQGWADTQYF
. TRBD2 TRBJ2-1 TRBV24-1 15 TGTGCCACCAGCCCTTCTAGCGGGACCTACAATGAGCAGTTCTTC CATSPSSGTYNEQFF
few . TRBJ1-2 TRBV24-1 14 TGTGCCACCAGTGACAACCAGGGAACAGGTGGCTACACCTTC CATSDNQGTGGYTF
. TRBD2 TRBJ2-7 TRBV5-1 14 TGCGCCAGCAGCTTTGATGGCGGGAGGCCCGAGCAGTACTTC CASSFDGGRPEQYF
. . TRBJ2-1 TRBV6-4 13 TGTGCCAGCAGTGACTCGGACACGGATAAGCAGTTCTTC CASSDSDTDKQFF
. . TRBJ2-3 TRBV25-1 12 TGTGCCAGTTTAAGTCGGACAGATACGCAGTATTTT CASLSRTDTQYF
. TRBD1 TRBJ2-7 TRBV18 13 TGTGCCAGCAGTAGGGACAGTTACTACGAGCAGTACTTC CASSRDSYYEQYF
. . TRBJ1-2 TRBV5-1 13 TGCGCCAGCAGCTTGGGGGCCAAAGGTGGCTACACCTTC CASSLGAKGGYTF
. TRBD1 TRBJ1-1 TRBV29-1 13 TGCAGCGTTGCTGGACAGGTCAACACTGAAGCTTTCTTT CSVAGQVNTEAFF
. . TRBJ1-6 TRBV28 11 TGTGCCAGCAGTTTCACGGGGGCCCTCCACTTT CASSFTGALHF
once . TRBJ1-2 TRBV27 15 TGTGCCAGCAGTTTAATTGGCCAGGGGAACTATGGCTACACCTTC CASSLIGQGNYGYTF
. TRBD2 TRBJ2-1 TRBV28 15 TGTGCCAGCAAACTAGCGGGGGCGGGTGGTGATGAGCAGTTCTTC CASKLAGAGGDEQFF
few . TRBJ2-6 TRBV5-1 15 TGCGCCAGCAGCTTGATCCTCTCTGGGGCCAACGTCCTGACTTTC CASSLILSGANVLTF
. . TRBJ2-1 TRBV6-6 14 TGTGCCAGCAGGGAGAACCCAGGGTCCAATGAGCAGTTCTTC CASRENPGSNEQFF
. . TRBJ2-1 TRBV9 15 TGTGCCAGCAGCCCTGGACAGATCTCCTACAATGAGCAGTTCTTC CASSPGQISYNEQFF
once . TRBJ1-1 TRBV27 19 TGTGCCAGCAGTGCTCTACTCCGACAGGCCACCCTCATGAACACTGAAGCTTTCTTT CASSALLRQATLMNTEAFF
. TRBD1 TRBJ1-1 TRBV5-1 14 TGCGCCAGCAGGGCCGGGACAGGGGGCCCTGAAGCTTTCTTT CASRAGTGGPEAFF
once . TRBJ2-7 TRBV24-1 14 TGTGCCACCGCCCCGCCAGGGGCCACCTACGAGCAGTACTTC CATAPPGATYEQYF
. TRBD2 TRBJ2-5 TRBV7-3 16 TGTGCCAGCAGCTTAGTTAGCGGGGGGAGCCAAGAGACCCAGTACTTC CASSLVSGGSQETQYF
once . TRBJ1-2 TRBV6-5 15 TGTGCCAGCAGTTACTCGATGATCGCCCCCCAGGGCTACACCTTC CASSYSMIAPQGYTF
. . TRBJ1-3 TRBV7-2 14 TGTGCCAGCAGCTATTCAGGGGCGGCAAACACCATATATTTT CASSYSGAANTIYF
. TRBD1 TRBJ1-2 TRBV24-1 16 TGTGCCACCTCCGTTCCTATAGGGACAGGGTCCTATGGCTACACCTTC CATSVPIGTGSYGYTF
. TRBD1 TRBJ2-1 TRBV7-9 16 TGTGCCAGCAGTACTTTCGCGGGACAGGAATACAATGAGCAGTTCTTC CASSTFAGQEYNEQFF
. . TRBJ2-2 TRBV14 15 TGTGCCAGCAGCCGGACAGCCTCGAACACCGGGGAGCTGTTTTTT CASSRTASNTGELFF
. . TRBJ2-7 TRBV7-6 14 TGTGCCAGCAGCACCCAGACAGTACCCTACGAGCAGTACTTC CASSTQTVPYEQYF